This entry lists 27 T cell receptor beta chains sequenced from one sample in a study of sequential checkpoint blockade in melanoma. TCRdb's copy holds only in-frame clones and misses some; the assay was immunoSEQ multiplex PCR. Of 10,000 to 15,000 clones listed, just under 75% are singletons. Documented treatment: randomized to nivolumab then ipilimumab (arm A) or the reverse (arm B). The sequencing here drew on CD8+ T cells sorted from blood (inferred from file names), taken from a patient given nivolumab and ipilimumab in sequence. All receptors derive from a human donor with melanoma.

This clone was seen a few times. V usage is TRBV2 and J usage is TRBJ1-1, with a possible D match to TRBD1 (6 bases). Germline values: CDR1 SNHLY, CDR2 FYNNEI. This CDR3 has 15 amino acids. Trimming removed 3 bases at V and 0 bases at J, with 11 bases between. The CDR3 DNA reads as TGTGCCAGCAGTGATGCAGGGGTAGTGAACACTGAAGCTTTCTTT. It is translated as CASSDAGVVNTEAFF.

CDR3 sequence reads: CSVESGNYGYTF. In DNA form, the CDR3 reads TGCAGCGTTGAGTCGGGAAACTATGGCTACACCTTC. V usage is TRBV29-1 and J usage is TRBJ1-2; no firm D call. The CDR3 extends over 12 amino acids. Germline CDR1 is SQVTM and CDR2 is ANQGSEA. The V end was cut by 3 bases, the J end by 2 bases, with 7 bases between.

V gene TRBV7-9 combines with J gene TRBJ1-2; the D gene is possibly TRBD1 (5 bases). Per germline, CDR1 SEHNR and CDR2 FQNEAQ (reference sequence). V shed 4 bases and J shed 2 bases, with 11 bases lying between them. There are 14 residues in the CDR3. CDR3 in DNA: TGTGCCAGCAGCTCTTCTGACAGAAACTATGGCTACACCTTC. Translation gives CASSSSDRNYGYTF.

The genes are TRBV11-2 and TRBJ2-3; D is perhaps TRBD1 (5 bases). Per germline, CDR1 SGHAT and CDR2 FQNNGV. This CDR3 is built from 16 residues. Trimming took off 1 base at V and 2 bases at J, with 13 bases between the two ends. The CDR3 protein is CASSLAWGRSTDTQYF. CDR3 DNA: TGTGCCAGCAGCTTAGCGTGGGGCAGATCCACAGATACGCAGTATTTT. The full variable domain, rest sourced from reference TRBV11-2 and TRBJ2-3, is EAGVAQSPRYKIIEKRQSVAFWCNPISGHATLYWYQQILGQGPKLLIQFQNNGVVDDSQLPKDRFSAERLKGVDSTLKIQPAKLEDSAVYLCASSLAWGRSTDTQYFGPGTRLTVL.

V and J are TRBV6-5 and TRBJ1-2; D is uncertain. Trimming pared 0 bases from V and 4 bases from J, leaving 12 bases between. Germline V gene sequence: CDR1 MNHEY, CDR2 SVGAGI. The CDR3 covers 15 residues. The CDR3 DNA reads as TGTGCCAGCAGTTACTCTAACAGCGGAAGCTATGGCTACACCTTC. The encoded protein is CASSYSNSGSYGYTF.

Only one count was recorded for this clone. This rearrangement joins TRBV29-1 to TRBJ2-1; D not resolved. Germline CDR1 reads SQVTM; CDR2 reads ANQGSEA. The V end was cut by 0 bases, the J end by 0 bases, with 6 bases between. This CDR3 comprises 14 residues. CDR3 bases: TGCAGCGTTGAAGACCCGAGCTCCTACAATGAGCAGTTCTTC. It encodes CSVEDPSSYNEQFF.

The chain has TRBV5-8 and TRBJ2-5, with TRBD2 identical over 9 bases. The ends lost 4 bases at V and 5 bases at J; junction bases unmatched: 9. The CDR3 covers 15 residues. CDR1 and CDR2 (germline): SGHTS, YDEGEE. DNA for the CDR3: TGTGCCAGCAGCCCCGGAGGGACTAGCAGTGAGACCCAGTACTTC. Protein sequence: CASSPGGTSSETQYF.

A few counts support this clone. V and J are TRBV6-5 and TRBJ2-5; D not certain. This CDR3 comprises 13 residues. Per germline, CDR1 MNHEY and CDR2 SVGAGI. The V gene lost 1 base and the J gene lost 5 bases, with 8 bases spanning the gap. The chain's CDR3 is CASSYLGAETQYF. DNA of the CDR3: TGTGCCAGCAGTTACTTAGGAGCCGAGACCCAGTACTTC.

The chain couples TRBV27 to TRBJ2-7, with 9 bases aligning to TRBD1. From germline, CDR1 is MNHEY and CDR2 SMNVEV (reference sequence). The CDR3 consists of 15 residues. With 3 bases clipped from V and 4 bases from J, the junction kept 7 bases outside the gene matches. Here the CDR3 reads CASSFLGQGIYEQYF. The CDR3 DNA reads TGTGCCAGCAGTTTCCTCGGACAGGGGATTTACGAGCAGTACTTC.

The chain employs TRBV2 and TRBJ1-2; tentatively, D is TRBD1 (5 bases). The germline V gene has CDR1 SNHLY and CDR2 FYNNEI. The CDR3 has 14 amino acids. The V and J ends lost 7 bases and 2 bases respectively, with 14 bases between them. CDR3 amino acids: CASKEGRGNYGYTF. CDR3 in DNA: TGTGCCAGCAAAGAGGGACGGGGGAACTATGGCTACACCTTC.

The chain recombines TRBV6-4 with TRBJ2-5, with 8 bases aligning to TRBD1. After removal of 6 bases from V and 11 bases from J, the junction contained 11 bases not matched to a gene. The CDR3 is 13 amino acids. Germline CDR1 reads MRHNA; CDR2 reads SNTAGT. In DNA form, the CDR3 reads TGTGCCAGCAGGGAATGGACAGGGAGGCAGCAGTACTTC. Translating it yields CASREWTGRQQYF.

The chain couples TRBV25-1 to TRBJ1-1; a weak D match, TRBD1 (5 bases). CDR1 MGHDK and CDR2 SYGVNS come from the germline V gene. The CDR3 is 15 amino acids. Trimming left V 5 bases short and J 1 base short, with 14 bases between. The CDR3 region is CASSHDHGGNTEAFF. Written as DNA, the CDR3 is TGTGCCAGCAGTCACGATCACGGGGGGAACACTGAAGCTTTCTTT.

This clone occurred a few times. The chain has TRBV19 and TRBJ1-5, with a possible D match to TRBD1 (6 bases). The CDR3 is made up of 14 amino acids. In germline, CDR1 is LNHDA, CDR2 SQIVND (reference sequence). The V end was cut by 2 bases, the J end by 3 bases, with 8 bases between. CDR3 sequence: CASSIRDNNQPQHF. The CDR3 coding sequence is TGTGCCAGTAGTATAAGGGACAACAATCAGCCCCAGCATTTT.

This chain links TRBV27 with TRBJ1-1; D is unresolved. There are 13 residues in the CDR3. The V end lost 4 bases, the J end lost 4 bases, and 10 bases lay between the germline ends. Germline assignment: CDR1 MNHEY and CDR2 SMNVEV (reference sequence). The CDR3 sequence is CASSSVGSTEAFF. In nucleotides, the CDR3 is TGTGCCAGCAGTTCGGTAGGGAGCACTGAAGCTTTCTTT.

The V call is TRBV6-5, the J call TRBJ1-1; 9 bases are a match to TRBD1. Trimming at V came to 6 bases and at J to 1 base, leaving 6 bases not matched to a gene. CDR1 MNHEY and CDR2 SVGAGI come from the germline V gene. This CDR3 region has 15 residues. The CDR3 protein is CASSLPTGGNTEAFF. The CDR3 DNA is TGTGCCAGCAGCCTACCGACAGGGGGGAACACTGAAGCTTTCTTT.

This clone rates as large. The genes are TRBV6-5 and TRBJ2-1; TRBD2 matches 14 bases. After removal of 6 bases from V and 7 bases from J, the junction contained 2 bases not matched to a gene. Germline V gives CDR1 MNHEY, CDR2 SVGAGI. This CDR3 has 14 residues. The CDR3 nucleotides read TGTGCCAGCAGCCGGACTAGCGGGAGGAATGAGCAGTTCTTC. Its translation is CASSRTSGRNEQFF.

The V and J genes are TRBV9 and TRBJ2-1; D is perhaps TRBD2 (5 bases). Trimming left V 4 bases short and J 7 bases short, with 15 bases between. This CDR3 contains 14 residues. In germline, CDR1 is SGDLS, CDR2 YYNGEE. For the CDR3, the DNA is TGTGCCAGCAGCCCCGAGCCGGGAAATAATGAGCAGTTCTTC. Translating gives CASSPEPGNNEQFF.

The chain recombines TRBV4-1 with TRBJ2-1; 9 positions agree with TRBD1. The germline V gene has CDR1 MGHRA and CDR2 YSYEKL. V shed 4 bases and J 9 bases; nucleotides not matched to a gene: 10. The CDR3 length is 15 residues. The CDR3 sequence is CASSLGTGFSSEQFF. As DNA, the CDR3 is TGCGCCAGCAGCCTAGGGACAGGGTTTTCGAGTGAGCAGTTCTTC.

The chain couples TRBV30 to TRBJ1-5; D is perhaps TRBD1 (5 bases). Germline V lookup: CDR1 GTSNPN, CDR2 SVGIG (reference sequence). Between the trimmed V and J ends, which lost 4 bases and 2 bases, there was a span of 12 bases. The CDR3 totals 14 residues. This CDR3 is CAWMRSGRNQPQHF. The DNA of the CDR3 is TGTGCCTGGATGAGGTCAGGGCGCAATCAGCCCCAGCATTTT.

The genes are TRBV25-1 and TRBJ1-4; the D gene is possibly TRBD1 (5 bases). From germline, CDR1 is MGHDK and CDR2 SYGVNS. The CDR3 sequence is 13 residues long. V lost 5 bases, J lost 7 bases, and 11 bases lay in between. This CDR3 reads CASSWQGSEKLFF. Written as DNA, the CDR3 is TGTGCCAGCAGTTGGCAGGGCTCTGAAAAACTGTTTTTT. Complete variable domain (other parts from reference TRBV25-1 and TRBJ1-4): EADIYQTPRYLVIGTGKKITLECSQTMGHDKMYWYQQDPGMELHLIHYSYGVNSTEKGDLSSESTVSRIRTEHFPLTLESARPSHTSQYLCASSWQGSEKLFFGSGTQLSVL.

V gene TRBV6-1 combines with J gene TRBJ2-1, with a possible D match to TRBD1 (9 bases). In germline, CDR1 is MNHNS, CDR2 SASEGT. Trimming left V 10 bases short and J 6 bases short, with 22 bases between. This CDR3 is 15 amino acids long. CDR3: CAIAGGQGFANEQFF. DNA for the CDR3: TGTGCCATCGCGGGGGGACAGGGTTTCGCCAATGAGCAGTTCTTC.

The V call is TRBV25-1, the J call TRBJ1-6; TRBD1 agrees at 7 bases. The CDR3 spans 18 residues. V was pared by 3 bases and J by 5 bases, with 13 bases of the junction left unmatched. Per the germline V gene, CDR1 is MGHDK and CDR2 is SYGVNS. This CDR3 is CASSDGILPGQHNSPLHF. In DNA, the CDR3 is TGTGCCAGCAGTGACGGGATCCTACCGGGACAGCATAATTCACCCCTCCACTTT.

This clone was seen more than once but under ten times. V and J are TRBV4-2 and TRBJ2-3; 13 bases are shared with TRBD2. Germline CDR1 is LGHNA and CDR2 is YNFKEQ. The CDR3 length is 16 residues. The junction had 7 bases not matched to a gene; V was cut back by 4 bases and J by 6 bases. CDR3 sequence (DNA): TGTGCCAGCAGCCGGACTAGCGGGGGCGGGTCGGATACGCAGTATTTT. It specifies CASSRTSGGGSDTQYF.

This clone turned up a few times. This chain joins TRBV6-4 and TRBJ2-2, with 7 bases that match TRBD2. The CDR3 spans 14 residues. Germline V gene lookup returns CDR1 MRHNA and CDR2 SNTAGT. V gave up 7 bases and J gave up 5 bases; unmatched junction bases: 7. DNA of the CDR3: TGTGCCAGCATGGCGGGAGTAGGGACCGGGGAGCTGTTTTTT. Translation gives CASMAGVGTGELFF.

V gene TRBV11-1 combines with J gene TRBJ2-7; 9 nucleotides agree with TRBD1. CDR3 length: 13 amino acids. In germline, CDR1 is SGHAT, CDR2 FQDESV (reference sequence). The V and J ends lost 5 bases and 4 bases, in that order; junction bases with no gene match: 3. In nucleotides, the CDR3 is TGTGCCAGCAGCCGGGGACAGGGTTACGAGCAGTACTTC. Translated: CASSRGQGYEQYF.

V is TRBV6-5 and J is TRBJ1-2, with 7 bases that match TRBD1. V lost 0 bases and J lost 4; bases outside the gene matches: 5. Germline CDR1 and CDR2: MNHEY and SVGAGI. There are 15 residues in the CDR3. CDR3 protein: CASSYSRKGAYGYTF. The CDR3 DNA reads TGTGCCAGCAGTTACTCCCGAAAGGGGGCCTATGGCTACACCTTC.

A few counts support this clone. As DNA, the CDR3 is TGTGCCAGCAGCTCGGTGATTAATACCGGGGAGCTGTTTTTT. Its translation is CASSSVINTGELFF. The chain carries TRBV7-9 and TRBJ2-2; D is unclear. CDR3 length: 14 residues. Germline CDR1 reads SEHNR; CDR2 reads FQNEAQ (reference sequence). V was trimmed by 4 bases and J by 5 bases, leaving 11 bases between them.